This note documents a single T cell receptor (beta chain) sequence. Its antigen is currently not known. Base quality data are lacking; no much larger clone is found one base away. These data are taken from a study of cytomegalovirus exposure and HLA in healthy donors (dated 2017 in TCRdb). Study-level background: According to an earlier analysis of a few hundred of the donors, about 179 million T cells yielded 117 million unique TCR beta sequences and 250 to 350 Gb of sequence data. Approximately 300 gigabases of sequencing data and roughly 81 million unique TCR sequences made up an early release that covered fewer than 650 HLA-typed donors. Among the roughly 400 genotyped donors, about 85% belonged to the genetic ancestry cluster associated with self-reported Caucasian donors. The study was designed to test whether signatures of past pathogen exposure could be identified by cataloging public T cell receptors. The study used immunosequencing to profile the T cell repertoires of 666 subjects and linked those repertoires to cytomegalovirus serostatus. Besides the first cohort of 666 subjects, a separate validation cohort made up of over 95 different subjects was used. To predict cytomegalovirus infection status, the study brought together high-throughput TCR immunosequencing, statistical association of individual TCRs with disease status, and machine learning. To study patterns of TCR occurrence, a later analysis re-analyzed previously published TCR beta repertoires from 666 donors and added high-resolution HLA genotyping. In the later analysis, no new phenotypic data were used to find candidate immune exposures; instead, reliance was placed on TCR beta sequences and their occurrence across donors. To decide whether each TCR beta V gene segment behaved as functional or pseudogenic, an earlier analysis of fewer than 750 of the donors relied on high-throughput TCR beta sequencing. Donor age, sex, ethnicity and CMV serostatus were compiled together with the repertoire data. A later genetic analysis took genome-wide SNP genotypes for 398 of the 666 donors and used that subset as a discovery cohort. Every discovery cohort repertoire had been produced on one sequencing platform. Both class I and class II loci were covered by HLA typing, at four-digit resolution. The number of donors typed differed by locus, with about 629-630 for A, B, C, DRB1 and DQB1, roughly 550 for DQA1, about 610 for DPA1, and under 490 for DPB1. About five DR-DQ haplotypes were handled as single units for association and clustering because linkage in the cohort was strong. Among around 400 genotyped donors of the cohort, an average of 235,054 unique TCR beta nucleotide sequences were sequenced per donor, roughly 20% of them non-productive.

The cohort was made up of 666 healthy bone marrow donors. Cohort members were all nominally healthy when sampled, although unrecorded immune exposures were likely present. The donor was CMV seropositive and was included in the group of approximately 310 seropositive cohort members. Each donor provided a peripheral blood sample, and peripheral blood mononuclear cells were used for TCR beta sequencing. Genomic DNA extraction from the blood cell samples was performed with the Qiagen DNeasy Blood Extraction Kit. General findings and caveats noted by the study authors: Because counts were too low, seventeen rarely observed V segments, including chromosome 9 orphons, were left out of the earlier analysis of several hundred of the donors. A further reported finding was that TCR beta sequences accurately predicted the HLA-A and HLA-B alleles for most subjects in the first cohort. Sequencing depth was assumed to be roughly uniform across donors in the presence/absence analyses, though that assumption may not hold. Most TCR sequences were seen in very few donors, while some public TCRs were found in many individuals. Immune exposure information for the cohort was limited to CMV serostatus. Because some donors lacked HLA typing at each locus, the association tests relied only on the typed subset. In a later analysis, most CMV-associated TCR beta chains were found to appear HLA-restricted, with HLA associations seemingly driven largely by CMV exposure. A few of the identified cytomegalovirus-associated TCR beta chains were confirmed in vitro to be specific for cytomegalovirus antigens. When HLA alleles, especially DR and DQ, strongly co-occurred, TCR associations were difficult to assign to individual alleles. In both the original and validation cohorts, the classifier was reported to diagnose cytomegalovirus status with high specificity and sensitivity. Broadly in line with IMGT annotations, most TCR beta V segments showed up in productive rearrangements about 90% or about 30% of the time in an earlier analysis of 587 of the donors. A cluster of highly shared sequence variants was judged likely to represent a technical artifact of the sequencing pipeline. In a later genetic analysis, fewer N-insertions in productive TCRs were reported among donors in an Asian-associated ancestry cluster than the roughly 710-donor mean. A total of fewer than 200 TCR beta chains were listed by the study as associated with cytomegalovirus. It was suggested by the authors that the approach could potentially be generalized to other disease states and immunological phenotypes. According to a later analysis, parvovirus B19, influenza, CMV and Epstein-Barr virus appeared linked to several top co-occurrence clusters. In a later analysis, TCR association rates were found to vary across HLA loci, with the most associated TCRs seen for DRB1 alleles and the fewest for HLA-C alleles. This cohort had only TCR beta chains sequenced, and the lack of alpha or paired-chain data limited which features could be detected. At a false discovery rate of 0.05, a later analysis linked under 20,000 TCR beta sequences to specific HLA alleles. Correlated functional status among segregating V segments might reflect linkage disequilibrium, but an unknown experimental factor could not be ruled out. In a later analysis, HLA-associated TCR beta chains were found to be more clonally expanded and to have lower generation probabilities than equally common non-associated chains. V-gene and J-gene trimming of TCR beta chains was associated with a missense DCLRE1C variant in a later genetic analysis, and the association was replicated in an independent cohort.

Library preparation used the immunoSEQ multiplex PCR assay. A mixture of 60 forward primers for TCR Vbeta segments and 13 reverse primers for TCR Jbeta segments was used in the multiplex PCR. Amplification of the CDR3 region of rearranged TCR beta genes was performed with a multiplex PCR assay on genomic DNA. The amplified TCR beta libraries were sequenced on the Illumina HiSeq System as 87-base-pair reads. The paper's processing steps were these. Across the roughly 670 repertoires, a later analysis counted some 80 million unique TCR beta chains, some 11 million of which were shared by at least two donors. Raw reads were error-corrected and collapsed into unique sequences by a nearest-neighbor algorithm in which closely related sequences were merged to remove PCR and sequencing errors. To assign V, D and J gene segments, CDR3 sequences were aligned to IMGT reference sequences. Each retained sequence needed at least a six-nucleotide match to both a V gene segment and a J gene segment. A rearrangement counted as productive if the CDR3 had no stop codons and remained in frame with V and J, and every other rearrangement counted as non-productive. Following IMGT convention, CDR3 was defined as the stretch from the second conserved V-encoded cysteine to the conserved J-encoded phenylalanine. The earlier analysis of 587 of the donors excluded any sequence lacking an unambiguous match to a single V gene segment. An earlier analysis of several hundred of the donors classified V segments as functional when productive rearrangements were above 56.7% and as segregating when the standard deviation between donors was above 5%. A statistical classification framework was built to diagnose cytomegalovirus status from the catalog of TCR beta chain sequences. V and J gene assignment, in a later analysis, came from comparing TCR nucleotide sequences with IMGT/GENE-DB human TR gene sequences. The TCRdist pipeline was used in a later analysis to assign CDR3 sequences and most-parsimonious VDJ recombination scenarios. In a later analysis, each TCR beta chain was defined by its CDR3 amino acid sequence together with its V-gene family, and reads lacking a unique V-gene family were excluded. To address suspected cross-contamination and a sequencing artifact, a later analysis removed around 590 highly shared, low-generation-probability nucleotide sequences. A later analysis calculated a clonal expansion index for each public chain from normalized within-repertoire ranks of inferred template counts. In a later analysis, generation probabilities were computed with a VDJ recombination model fitted to out-of-frame rearrangements, and the resulting probabilities were checked against IGoR. In a later analysis, TCR-TCR, TCR-HLA and TCR-CMV co-occurrence was scored with hypergeometric tests, and a repertoire-size bias correction was applied to TCR pairs. In a later analysis, false discovery rates were estimated by permuting HLA or CMV assignments 20 times. In a later analysis, co-occurring TCRs were grouped with DBSCAN, and TCRdist sequence similarity was added when clustering was performed within HLA-allele-positive subsets. Co-occurrence clustering excluded repertoires with fewer than 30,000 or more than 120,000 public chains, plus five with anomalous nucleotide sharing. Imported from immuneACCESS, the table was reduced by TCRdb to in-frame sequences with V and J called. These copies leave out some clones; in studies compared against another copy, an unresolved V gene accounts for under half, and the cause of the remainder is not known. V, J and clone size reflect that table, while D and trimming were determined from the DNA. This sample comprises some 200,000 clones, more than 80% of them detected only once. The top ten constitute around 2.5% of the sample.

Input material: PBMCs. The clonotype was recovered from a woman aged 50 to 60 in good health and CMV-seropositive.

For the CDR3, the sequence is CASSFSLAERPYEQYF. The sequenced DNA is TGTGCCAGCAGCTTTAGTTTGGCGGAGAGACCCTACGAGCAGTACTTC. The V gene is TRBV7-2 and the J gene is TRBJ2-5, with the D gene not confidently named. The J call may be wrong; the DNA end is better matched by TRBJ2-7. The germline V gene supplies CDR1 SGHTA and CDR2 FQGNSA. Its CDR3 holds 16 amino acids, cysteine through phenylalanine. Only CDR3 DNA is held: 48 bases, read in frame from base 1.